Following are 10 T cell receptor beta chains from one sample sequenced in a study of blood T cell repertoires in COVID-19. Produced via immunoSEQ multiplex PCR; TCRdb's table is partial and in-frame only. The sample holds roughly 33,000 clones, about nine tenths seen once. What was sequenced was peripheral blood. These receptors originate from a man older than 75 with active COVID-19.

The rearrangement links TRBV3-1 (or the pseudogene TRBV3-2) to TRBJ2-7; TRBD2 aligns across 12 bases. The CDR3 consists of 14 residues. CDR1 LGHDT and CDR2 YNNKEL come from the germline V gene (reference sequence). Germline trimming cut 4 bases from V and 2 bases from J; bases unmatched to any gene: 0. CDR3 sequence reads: CASSRLAGAYEQYF. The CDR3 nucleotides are TGTGCCAGCAGCCGACTAGCGGGAGCCTACGAGCAGTACTTC.

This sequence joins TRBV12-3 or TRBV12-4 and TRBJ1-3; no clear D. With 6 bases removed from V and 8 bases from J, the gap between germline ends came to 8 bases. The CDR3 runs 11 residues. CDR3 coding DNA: TGTGCCAGCAGCCCGACTTACACCATATATTTT. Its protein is CASSPTYTIYF.

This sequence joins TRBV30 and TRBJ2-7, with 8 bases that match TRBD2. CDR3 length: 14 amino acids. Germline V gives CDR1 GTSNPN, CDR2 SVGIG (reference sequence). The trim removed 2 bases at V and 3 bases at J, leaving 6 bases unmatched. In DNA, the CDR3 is TGTGCCTGGAGTCCCGGGACTAGTGGCTACGAGCAGTACTTC. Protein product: CAWSPGTSGYEQYF.

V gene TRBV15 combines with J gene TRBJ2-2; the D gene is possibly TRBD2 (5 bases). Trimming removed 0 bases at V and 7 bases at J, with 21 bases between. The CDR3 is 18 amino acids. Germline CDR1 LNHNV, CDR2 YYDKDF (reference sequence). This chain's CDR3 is CATSRDDLFSGKFGELFF. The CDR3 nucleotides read TGTGCCACCAGCAGAGACGACCTGTTCTCCGGGAAATTCGGGGAGCTGTTTTTT.

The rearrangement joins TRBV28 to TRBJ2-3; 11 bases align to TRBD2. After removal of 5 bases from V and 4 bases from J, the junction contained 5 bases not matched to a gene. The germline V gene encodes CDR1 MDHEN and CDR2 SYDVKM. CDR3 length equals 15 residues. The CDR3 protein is CASSVAGGRSDTQYF. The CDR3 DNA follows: TGTGCCAGCAGTGTAGCGGGAGGGCGATCAGATACGCAGTATTTT. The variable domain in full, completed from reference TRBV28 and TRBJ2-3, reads DVKVTQSSRYLVKRTGEKVFLECVQDMDHENMFWYRQDPGLGLRLIYFSYDVKMKEKGDIPEGYSVSREKKERFSLILESASTNQTSMYLCASSVAGGRSDTQYFGPGTRLTVL.

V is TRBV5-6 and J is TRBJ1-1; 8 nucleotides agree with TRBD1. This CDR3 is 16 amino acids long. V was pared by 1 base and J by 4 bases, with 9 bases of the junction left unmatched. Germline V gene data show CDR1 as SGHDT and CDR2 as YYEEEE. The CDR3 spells CASSLFGHRGGTEAFF. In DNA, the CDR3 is TGTGCCAGCAGCTTGTTCGGCCACAGGGGGGGCACTGAAGCTTTCTTT.

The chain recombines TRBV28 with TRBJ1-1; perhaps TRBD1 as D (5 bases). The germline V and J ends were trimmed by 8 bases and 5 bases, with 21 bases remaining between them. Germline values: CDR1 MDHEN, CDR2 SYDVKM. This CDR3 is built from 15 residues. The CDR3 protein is CASQAVWSGRTEAFF. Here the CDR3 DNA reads TGTGCCAGCCAGGCGGTTTGGTCAGGGAGGACTGAAGCTTTCTTT.

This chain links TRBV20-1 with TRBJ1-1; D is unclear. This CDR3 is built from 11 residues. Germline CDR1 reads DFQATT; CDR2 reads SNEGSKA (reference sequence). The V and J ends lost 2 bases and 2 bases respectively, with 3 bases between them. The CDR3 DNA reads TGCAGTGCTAGACAAAACACTGAAGCTTTCTTT. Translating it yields CSARQNTEAFF.

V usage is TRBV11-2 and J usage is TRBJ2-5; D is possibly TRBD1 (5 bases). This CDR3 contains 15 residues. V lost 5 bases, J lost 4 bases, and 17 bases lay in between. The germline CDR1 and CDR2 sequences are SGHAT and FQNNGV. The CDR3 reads CASSELVQGGETQYF. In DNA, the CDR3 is TGTGCCAGCAGCGAGCTGGTCCAGGGTGGAGAGACCCAGTACTTC.

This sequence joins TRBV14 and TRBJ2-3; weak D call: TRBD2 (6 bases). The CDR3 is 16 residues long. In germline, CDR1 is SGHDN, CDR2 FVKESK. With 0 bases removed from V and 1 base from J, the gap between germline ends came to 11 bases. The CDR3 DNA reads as TGTGCCAGCAGCCAAGACCCGGGACTCCGCACAGATACGCAGTATTTT. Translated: CASSQDPGLRTDTQYF.